The next 30 T cell receptor beta chains were all read from a single sample in a study of OX40 agonist ivuxolimab in advanced cancers. Sequencing was performed with immunoSEQ multiplex PCR; in TCRdb, only in-frame clones are kept and a portion is missing. Found here are 35,000 to 55,000 clones, approximately 80% of them singletons; the top ten hold 6.8%. Sequenced here: CD4+ or CD8+ T cells sorted from blood, sampled in a trial of the OX40 agonist ivuxolimab. All receptors derive from an adult with an advanced solid tumor such as melanoma, head and neck, liver or kidney cancer.

The gene calls are TRBV19 and TRBJ2-1, with a weak D call TRBD1 (6 bases). The CDR3 runs to 15 residues. Germline V gene lookup returns CDR1 LNHDA and CDR2 SQIVND (reference sequence). The V and J ends lost 6 bases and 1 base respectively, with 13 bases between them. CDR3 sequence reads: CASSRNQGSYNEQFF. In DNA form, the CDR3 reads TGTGCCAGTAGCCGGAACCAGGGGTCCTACAATGAGCAGTTCTTC.

V usage is TRBV20-1 and J usage is TRBJ1-1; 7 bases match TRBD1. Germline CDR1 and CDR2: DFQATT and SNEGSKA (reference sequence). This CDR3 contains 11 residues. V lost 6 bases and J lost 11; bases outside the gene matches: 9. The CDR3, as DNA: TGCAGTGCCCATGACAGGGCGTTGGCTTTCTTT. Translation gives CSAHDRALAFF.

The chain combines TRBV27 with TRBJ2-7; TRBD2 aligns across 7 bases. Per the germline V gene, CDR1 is MNHEY and CDR2 is SMNVEV (reference sequence). This CDR3 contains 13 residues. With V trimmed by 7 bases and J by 3 bases, 6 bases remained unmatched. The chain's CDR3 is CASKTGGSYEQYF. DNA for the CDR3: TGTGCCAGCAAGACGGGCGGGAGCTACGAGCAGTACTTC.

V gene TRBV14 combines with J gene TRBJ2-5; TRBD1 is a possible D gene (6 bases). The germline V and J ends were trimmed by 2 bases and 4 bases, with 8 bases remaining between them. The CDR3 is made up of 13 amino acids. The germline V gene has CDR1 SGHDN and CDR2 FVKESK. CDR3 loop: CASSQTGTETQYF. CDR3 DNA sequence: TGTGCCAGCAGCCAAACAGGGACAGAGACCCAGTACTTC.

This clone has just a few counts. The same CDR3 also results from other DNA sequences found in this sample. The gene calls are TRBV6-4 and TRBJ1-1; TRBD1 is a possible D gene (5 bases). V gave up 6 bases and J gave up 1 base, with 12 bases separating them. The CDR3 consists of 14 residues. From germline, CDR1 is MRHNA and CDR2 SNTAGT. CDR3 in amino acids: CASSPSQGNTEAFF. For the CDR3, the DNA is TGTGCCAGCAGCCCCTCCCAGGGGAACACTGAAGCTTTCTTT.

This chain uses TRBV19 with TRBJ2-2; 7 nucleotides agree with TRBD1. This CDR3 region has 18 residues. Unmatched junction bases numbered 10, after V lost 3 bases and J lost 0 bases. Germline V lookup: CDR1 LNHDA, CDR2 SQIVND (reference sequence). CDR3 sequence (DNA): TGTGCCAGTAGTATTGAGATGGGACAGAGGACGAACACCGGGGAGCTGTTTTTT. The encoded protein is CASSIEMGQRTNTGELFF. The entire variable domain, with the rest obtained from reference TRBV19 and TRBJ2-2, is as follows: DGGITQSPKYLFRKEGQNVTLSCEQNLNHDAMYWYRQDPGQGLRLIYYSQIVNDFQKGDIAEGYSVSREKKESFPLTVTSAQKNPTAFYLCASSIEMGQRTNTGELFFGEGSRLTVL.

The rearrangement uses TRBV7-8 and TRBJ1-1; no clear D gene. CDR3 length: 14 amino acids. Trimming stripped 1 base from V and 3 bases from J, with 9 bases between. From germline, CDR1 is SGHVS and CDR2 FQNEAQ. The CDR3 DNA reads as TGTGCCAGCAGCTTAGGGATAGCGTACACTGAAGCTTTCTTT. Protein: CASSLGIAYTEAFF. Using reference TRBV7-8 and TRBJ1-1 for the parts outside the CDR3, the full variable domain is GAGVSQSPRYKVAKRGQDVALRCDPISGHVSLFWYQQALGQGPEFLTYFQNEAQLDKSGLPSDRFFAERPEGSVSTLKIQRTQQEDSAVYLCASSLGIAYTEAFFGQGTRLTVV.

CDR3 nucleotides: TGTGCCAGCAGCCATGAACCGATCAGGGGGTTAGGAGAGACCCAGTACTTC. Translating it yields CASSHEPIRGLGETQYF. V gene TRBV4-2 combines with J gene TRBJ2-5; 7 nucleotides line up with TRBD1. Trimming removed 3 bases from V and 4 bases from J; junction bases left unmatched: 14. The length of the CDR3 is 17 residues. Germline CDR1 is LGHNA and CDR2 is YNFKEQ.

V and J are TRBV7-7 and TRBJ2-7; 7 nucleotides line up with TRBD1. V shed 5 bases and J 3 bases; nucleotides not matched to a gene: 10. The CDR3 runs to 15 residues. Germline V lookup: CDR1 SSHAT, CDR2 FNYEAQ (reference sequence). The CDR3: CASSVDRDRIYEQYF. The CDR3 nucleotides are TGTGCCAGCAGCGTGGACCGGGACAGAATCTACGAGCAGTACTTC.

This chain links TRBV18 with TRBJ2-2, with 11 bases lining up with TRBD1. This CDR3 region has 15 residues. CDR1 KGHSH and CDR2 LQKENI come from the germline V gene. The V segment lost 5 bases and the J segment 6 bases; nucleotides outside the gene matches: 5. The CDR3 DNA sequence: TGTGCCAGCTCAGCAGCGGGACAGGGGGCCGGGGAGCTGTTTTTT. This encodes CASSAAGQGAGELFF.

This chain joins TRBV9 and TRBJ1-3, with TRBD1 matching over 7 bases. Per germline, CDR1 SGDLS and CDR2 YYNGEE. This CDR3 comprises 15 residues. V shed 4 bases and J 4 bases; nucleotides not matched to a gene: 8. CDR3 sequence: CASSISQGSGNTIYF. As DNA, the CDR3 is TGTGCCAGCAGCATCTCACAGGGGTCCGGAAACACCATATATTTT.

The chain links TRBV19 to TRBJ2-1; weak D call: TRBD1 (6 bases). Germline CDR1 reads LNHDA; CDR2 reads SQIVND (reference sequence). V shed 3 bases and J shed 7 bases, with 16 bases lying between them. The CDR3 sequence is 15 residues long. DNA for the CDR3: TGTGCCAGTAGTATGGCTTGGGGGCCGGGTAATGAGCAGTTCTTC. Amino acids: CASSMAWGPGNEQFF.

The chain has TRBV10-2 and TRBJ1-2; possibly TRBD1 for D (6 bases). Germline values: CDR1 WSHSY, CDR2 SAAADI. The CDR3 is 14 residues long. Trimming left V 3 bases short and J 8 bases short, with 16 bases between. The CDR3 DNA sequence: TGCGCCAGCAGTGAACGGGGGGCCTTGAAAGGCTACACCTTC. Protein product: CASSERGALKGYTF.

The chain is built from TRBV6-5 and TRBJ2-5; D is uncertain. Germline CDR1 and CDR2: MNHEY and SVGAGI. The length of the CDR3 is 15 residues. The germline V and J ends were trimmed by 2 bases and 0 bases, with 10 bases remaining between them. The chain's CDR3 is CASSYIELYQETQYF. The CDR3 nucleotides read TGTGCCAGCAGTTACATCGAACTCTACCAAGAGACCCAGTACTTC.

V gene TRBV2 combines with J gene TRBJ2-5, with a possible D match to TRBD1 (5 bases). There are 15 residues in the CDR3. Trimming cost V 7 bases and J 5 bases, with 20 bases left between them. Germline-derived CDR1 and CDR2 are SNHLY and FYNNEI. The CDR3 nucleotides are TGTGCCAGCATAGGTCAGGCACTCAGGGATGAGACCCAGTACTTC. Translation gives CASIGQALRDETQYF.

V is TRBV19 and J is TRBJ1-5; D perhaps matches TRBD1 (5 bases). The CDR3 extends over 14 amino acids. Germline CDR1 and CDR2: LNHDA and SQIVND (reference sequence). Trimming removed 5 bases from V and 0 bases from J, with 8 bases in between. CDR3 amino acids: CASSPGGSNQPQHF. The CDR3 region has the DNA TGTGCCAGTAGTCCCGGGGGTAGCAATCAGCCCCAGCATTTT.

J is TRBJ2-3 and V is TRBV7-9; TRBD2 is a possible D gene (6 bases). The CDR3 is 17 residues long. Trimming removed 1 base at V and 3 bases at J, with 17 bases between. CDR1 is SEHNR, CDR2 FQNEAQ, per germline (reference sequence). CDR3 region: CASSLEAGEGLTDTQYF. CDR3 nucleotides: TGTGCCAGCAGCTTAGAAGCGGGTGAGGGGTTAACAGATACGCAGTATTTT. Looking up the rest from reference TRBV7-9 and TRBJ2-3 gives the full variable domain: DTGVSQNPRHKITKRGQNVTFRCDPISEHNRLYWYRQTLGQGPEFLTYFQNEAQLEKSRLLSDRFSAERPKGSFSTLEIQRTEQGDSAMYLCASSLEAGEGLTDTQYFGPGTRLTVL.

The gene calls are TRBV30 and TRBJ1-4; maybe TRBD1 (6 bases). CDR3 length: 15 amino acids. The V gene's germline CDR1 is GTSNPN and CDR2 SVGIG (reference sequence). The V end was cut by 5 bases, the J end by 5 bases, with 18 bases between. The CDR3 nucleotides read TGTGCCTGGGGGGCGGGGGGCGGAGGGAATGAAAAACTGTTTTTT. Amino acids: CAWGAGGGGNEKLFF.

The V gene is TRBV6-5, the J gene TRBJ1-5; no clear D gene. Trimming pared 5 bases from V and 4 bases from J, leaving 12 bases between. Germline V gene data show CDR1 as MNHEY and CDR2 as SVGAGI. The CDR3 extends over 14 amino acids. The CDR3 nucleotides read TGTGCCAGCAGTCCGGCGGCAGGAAATCAGCCCCAGCATTTT. The encoded protein is CASSPAAGNQPQHF.

This rearrangement joins TRBV2 to TRBJ2-7; 11 nucleotides agree with TRBD2. CDR1 is SNHLY, CDR2 FYNNEI, per germline. The CDR3 contains 15 residues. V was pared by 6 bases and J by 0 bases, with 4 bases of the junction left unmatched. Here the CDR3 DNA reads TGTGCCAGCAGGCCAACTAGCGGGAGCTCCTACGAGCAGTACTTC. Amino acid sequence: CASRPTSGSSYEQYF.

The chain combines TRBV27 with TRBJ1-6; the D is unclear. This CDR3 comprises 17 residues. The V gene's germline CDR1 is MNHEY and CDR2 SMNVEV (reference sequence). V lost 3 bases and J lost 0, with 12 bases in between. CDR3 sequence reads: CASSFTATSSYNSPLHF. DNA of the CDR3: TGTGCCAGCAGTTTCACGGCAACTAGCTCCTATAATTCACCCCTCCACTTT.

The chain has TRBV10-3 and TRBJ2-2; D is tentatively TRBD1 or TRBD2 (5 bases each). CDR1 is ENHRY, CDR2 SYGVKD, per germline. This CDR3 spans 14 amino acids. Trimming took off 11 bases at V and 3 bases at J, with 16 bases between the two ends. The CDR3 region is CAVRGVGDTGELFF. DNA for the CDR3: TGTGCCGTCCGAGGGGTTGGGGACACCGGGGAGCTGTTTTTT.

This clone was seen only a few times. This chain joins TRBV6-1 and TRBJ1-1; no reliable D call. The CDR3 contains 12 residues. The germline V and J ends were trimmed by 1 base and 7 bases, with 7 bases remaining between them. Germline CDR1 and CDR2: MNHNS and SASEGT. CDR3 sequence reads: CASSEVWIEAFF. The CDR3 region has the DNA TGTGCCAGCAGTGAAGTGTGGATTGAAGCTTTCTTT.

The V and J genes are TRBV18 and TRBJ2-5; 7 bases are a match to TRBD2. With V trimmed by 1 base and J by 4 bases, 3 bases remained unmatched. Germline CDR1 is KGHSH and CDR2 is LQKENI. The CDR3 length is 14 residues. CDR3 nucleotides: TGTGCCAGCTCACCACAGGCTAGCGGAGAGACCCAGTACTTC. This codes for CASSPQASGETQYF. Using reference TRBV18 and TRBJ2-5 for the parts outside the CDR3, the full variable domain is NAGVMQNPRHLVRRRGQEARLRCSPMKGHSHVYWYRQLPEEGLKFMVYLQKENIIDESGMPKERFSAEFPKEGPSILRIQQVVRGDSAAYFCASSPQASGETQYFGPGTRLLVL.

J is TRBJ2-1 and V is TRBV2, with D maybe TRBD1 (5 bases). The CDR3 totals 17 residues. V was trimmed by 3 bases and J by 0 bases, leaving 15 bases between them. Looked up from germline, CDR1 is SNHLY and CDR2 is FYNNEI. CDR3 amino acids: CASSDLPGPSSYNEQFF. CDR3 nucleotides: TGTGCCAGCAGTGATTTACCAGGGCCGAGCTCCTACAATGAGCAGTTCTTC. Variable domain in full (rest from reference TRBV2 and TRBJ2-1): EPEVTQTPSHQVTQMGQEVILRCVPISNHLYFYWYRQILGQKVEFLVSFYNNEISEKSEIFDDQFSVERPDGSNFTLKIRSTKLEDSAMYFCASSDLPGPSSYNEQFFGPGTRLTVL.

The gene calls are TRBV7-2 and TRBJ1-2; 9 bases agree with TRBD1. The germline gives CDR1 SGHTA, CDR2 FQGNSA. V dropped 3 bases and J dropped 6; count of bases not matched to a gene: 11. This CDR3 is built from 16 residues. The CDR3 DNA reads as TGTGCCAGCAGCTTTTACCGGGACAGGGTTAGAGATGGCTACACCTTC. Its protein is CASSFYRDRVRDGYTF. The variable domain in full, completed from reference TRBV7-2 and TRBJ1-2, reads GAGVSQSPSNKVTEKGKDVELRCDPISGHTALYWYRQSLGQGLEFLIYFQGNSAPDKSGLPSDRFSAERTGGSVSTLTIQRTQQEDSAVYLCASSFYRDRVRDGYTFGSGTRLTVV.

This chain links TRBV19 with TRBJ2-1; TRBD2 agrees at 12 bases. V was pared by 3 bases and J by 0 bases, with 6 bases of the junction left unmatched. The CDR3 consists of 18 residues. Germline V gene sequence: CDR1 LNHDA, CDR2 SQIVND (reference sequence). Here the CDR3 reads CASSIRTSGTSSYNEQFF. CDR3 in DNA: TGTGCCAGTAGTATCAGGACTAGCGGGACGAGCTCCTACAATGAGCAGTTCTTC.

CDR3 region: CASSLEMNTGELFF. The CDR3 nucleotides read TGTGCCAGCAGCTTAGAAATGAACACCGGGGAGCTGTTTTTT. V gene TRBV11-2 combines with J gene TRBJ2-2; D unresolved. The CDR3 is made up of 14 amino acids. V lost 0 bases, J lost 1 base, and 3 bases lay in between. Per germline, CDR1 SGHAT and CDR2 FQNNGV.

CDR3 in amino acids: CASSLLRSGNTIYF. CDR3 sequence (DNA): TGTGCCAGCAGCTTGTTGCGCTCTGGAAACACCATATATTTT. The V and J genes are TRBV5-8 and TRBJ1-3; D is unresolved. Germline CDR1 reads SGHTS; CDR2 reads YDEGEE. V was cut by 1 base and J by 0 bases, with 5 bases left in between. The CDR3 runs to 14 residues.

Remarks on this clone: Different DNA sequences within this sample yield the same CDR3. The chain combines TRBV11-3 with TRBJ2-1; D possibly matches TRBD1 or TRBD2 (5 bases each). The CDR3 runs 13 residues. V was clipped by 5 bases and J by 5 bases, with 10 bases between them. Germline CDR1 and CDR2: SGHNT and YENEEA. CDR3 sequence: CASSLGRNNEQFF. DNA of the CDR3: TGTGCCAGCAGCCTGGGACGGAACAATGAGCAGTTCTTC. The full variable domain, completed using reference TRBV11-3 and TRBJ2-1, is EAGVVQSPRYKIIEKKQPVAFWCNPISGHNTLYWYLQNLGQGPELLIRYENEEAVDDSQLPKDRFSAERLKGVDSTLKIQPAELGDSAVYLCASSLGRNNEQFFGPGTRLTVL.